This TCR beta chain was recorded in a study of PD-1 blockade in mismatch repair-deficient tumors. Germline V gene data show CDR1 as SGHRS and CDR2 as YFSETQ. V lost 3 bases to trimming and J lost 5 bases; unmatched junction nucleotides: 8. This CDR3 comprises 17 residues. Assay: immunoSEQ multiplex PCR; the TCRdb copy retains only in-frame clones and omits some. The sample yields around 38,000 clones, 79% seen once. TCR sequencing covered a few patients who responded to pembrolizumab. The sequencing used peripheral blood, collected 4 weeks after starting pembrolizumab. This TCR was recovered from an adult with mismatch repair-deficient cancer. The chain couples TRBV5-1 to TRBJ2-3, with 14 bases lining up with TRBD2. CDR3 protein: CASSYSGTSGGGDTQYF. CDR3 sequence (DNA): TGCGCCAGCAGCTATTCCGGGACTAGCGGGGGAGGAGATACGCAGTATTTT.